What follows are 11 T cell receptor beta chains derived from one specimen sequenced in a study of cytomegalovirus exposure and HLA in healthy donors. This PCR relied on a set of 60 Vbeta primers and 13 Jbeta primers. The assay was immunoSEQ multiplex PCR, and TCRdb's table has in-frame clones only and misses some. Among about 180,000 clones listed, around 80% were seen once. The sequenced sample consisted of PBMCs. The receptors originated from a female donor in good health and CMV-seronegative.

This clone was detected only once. The CDR3 here is CASSQRGKAADTQYF. The CDR3 DNA follows: TGCGCCAGCAGCCAACGAGGGAAGGCGGCAGATACGCAGTATTTT. The chain joins TRBV4-3 to TRBJ2-3; possibly TRBD2 for D (5 bases). The CDR3 contains 15 residues. V lost 2 bases and J lost 4, with 13 bases in between. Germline V gives CDR1 LGHNA, CDR2 YSLEER.

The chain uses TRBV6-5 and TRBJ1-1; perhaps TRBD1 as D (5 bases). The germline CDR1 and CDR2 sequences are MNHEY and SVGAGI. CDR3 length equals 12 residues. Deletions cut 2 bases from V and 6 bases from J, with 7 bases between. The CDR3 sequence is CASSYGGAEAFF. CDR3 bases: TGTGCCAGCAGTTACGGAGGGGCTGAAGCTTTCTTT.

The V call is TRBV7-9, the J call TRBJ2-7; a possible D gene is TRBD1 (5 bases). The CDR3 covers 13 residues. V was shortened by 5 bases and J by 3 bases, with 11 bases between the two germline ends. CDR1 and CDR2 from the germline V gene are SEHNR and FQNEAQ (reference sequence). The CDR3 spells CASSHLRDYEQYF. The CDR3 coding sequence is TGTGCCAGCAGCCACCTCAGGGACTACGAGCAGTACTTC.

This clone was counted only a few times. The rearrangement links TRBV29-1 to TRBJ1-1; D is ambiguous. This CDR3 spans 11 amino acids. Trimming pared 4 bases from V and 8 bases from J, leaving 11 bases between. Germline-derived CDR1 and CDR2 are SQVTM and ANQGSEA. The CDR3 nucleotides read TGCAGCGTTGGCCAGCCAGCGGAAGCTTTCTTT. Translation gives CSVGQPAEAFF.

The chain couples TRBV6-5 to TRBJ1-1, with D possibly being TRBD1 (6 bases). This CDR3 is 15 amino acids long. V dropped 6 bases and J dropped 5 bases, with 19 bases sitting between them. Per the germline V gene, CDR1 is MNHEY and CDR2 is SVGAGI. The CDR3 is CASRLSGGRWTEAFF. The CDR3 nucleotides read TGTGCCAGCAGGTTATCCGGGGGGCGGTGGACTGAAGCTTTCTTT.

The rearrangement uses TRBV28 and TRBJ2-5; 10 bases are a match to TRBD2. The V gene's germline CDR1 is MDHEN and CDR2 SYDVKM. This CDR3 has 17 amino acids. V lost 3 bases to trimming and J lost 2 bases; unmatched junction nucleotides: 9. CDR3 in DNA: TGTGCCAGCAGTTTGGGGGTGACTAGCGGGCAACAAGAGACCCAGTACTTC. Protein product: CASSLGVTSGQQETQYF. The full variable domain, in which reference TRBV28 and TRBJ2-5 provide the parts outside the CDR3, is DVKVTQSSRYLVKRTGEKVFLECVQDMDHENMFWYRQDPGLGLRLIYFSYDVKMKEKGDIPEGYSVSREKKERFSLILESASTNQTSMYLCASSLGVTSGQQETQYFGPGTRLLVL.

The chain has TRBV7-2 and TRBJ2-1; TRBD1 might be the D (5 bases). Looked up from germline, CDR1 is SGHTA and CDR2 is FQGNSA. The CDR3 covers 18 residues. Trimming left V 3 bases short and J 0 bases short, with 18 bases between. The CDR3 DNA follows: TGTGCCAGCAGCTTGGGCCCGGGTTCAGGGATCTCCTACAATGAGCAGTTCTTC. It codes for CASSLGPGSGISYNEQFF.

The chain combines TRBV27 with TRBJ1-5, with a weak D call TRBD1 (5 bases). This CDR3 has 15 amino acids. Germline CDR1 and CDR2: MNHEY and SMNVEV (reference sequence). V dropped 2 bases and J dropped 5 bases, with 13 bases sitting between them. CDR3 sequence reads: CASSLRWGGDQPQHF. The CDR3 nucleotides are TGTGCCAGCAGTTTAAGGTGGGGGGGGGATCAGCCCCAGCATTTT.

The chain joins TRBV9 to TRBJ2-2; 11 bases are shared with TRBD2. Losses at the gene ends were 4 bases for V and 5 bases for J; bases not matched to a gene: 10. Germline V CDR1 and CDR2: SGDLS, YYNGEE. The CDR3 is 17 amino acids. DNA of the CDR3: TGTGCCAGCAGCCCGACTGGCCGGACTAGCGGGACCGGGGAGCTGTTTTTT. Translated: CASSPTGRTSGTGELFF.

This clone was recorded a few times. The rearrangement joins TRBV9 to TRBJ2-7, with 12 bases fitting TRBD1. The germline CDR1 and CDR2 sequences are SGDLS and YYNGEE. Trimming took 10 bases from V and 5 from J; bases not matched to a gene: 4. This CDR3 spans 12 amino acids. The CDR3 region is CASGTGGHEQYF. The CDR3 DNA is TGTGCCTCCGGGACAGGGGGCCACGAGCAGTACTTC.

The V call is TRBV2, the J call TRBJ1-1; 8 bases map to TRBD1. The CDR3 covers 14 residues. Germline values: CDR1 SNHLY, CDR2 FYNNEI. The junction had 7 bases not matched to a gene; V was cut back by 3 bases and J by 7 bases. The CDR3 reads CASSEGTGLFEAFF. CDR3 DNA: TGTGCCAGCAGTGAGGGGACAGGCCTCTTTGAAGCTTTCTTT.